These T cell receptor beta chains were read from a single sample in a study of blood T cell repertoires in COVID-19. Here immunoSEQ multiplex PCR was the method, and the copy in TCRdb shows in-frame clones only, minus some. The sample yields 250,000 to 300,000 clones, approximately 90% seen once. The sequenced sample consisted of peripheral blood. These receptors came from a woman between 25 and 40 years old who had recovered from COVID-19. The conserved cysteine and the conserved F or W are not part of the CDR3 here. Each record gives: J gene, V gene, CDR3 protein.

J: TRBJ1-2; V: TRBV29-1; CDR3: SVEGTGDTNYGYT
J: TRBJ1-5; V: TRBV28; CDR3: ASSFNQAAGGPQH
J: TRBJ1-6; V: TRBV19; CDR3: ASSHRDRGNSPLH
J: TRBJ2-5; V: TRBV6-5; CDR3: ASSYSGGPETQY
J: TRBJ1-3; V: TRBV18; CDR3: ASSYGGQSFPGNTIY
J: TRBJ2-3; V: TRBV28; CDR3: ASSWGLGPGVTQY
J: TRBJ1-1; V: TRBV12-3/TRBV12-4; CDR3: ASSLAGNTEAF
J: TRBJ1-4; V: TRBV6-6; CDR3: ASIEPGGHGKKLF
J: TRBJ1-2; V: TRBV7-2; CDR3: ASSLQGAGGYT
J: TRBJ1-1; V: TRBV28; CDR3: ASSLGGQGLPEAF
J: TRBJ1-2; V: TRBV5-6; CDR3: ASSLQRGGYT
J: TRBJ2-5; V: TRBV2; CDR3: ASTIRGGETQY
J: TRBJ2-2; V: TRBV24-1; CDR3: ATSDLGQDSGELF
J: TRBJ2-7; V: TRBV27; CDR3: ASSFIDSPEQY
J: TRBJ1-4; V: TRBV2; CDR3: ANQRGPNEKLF
J: TRBJ2-3; V: TRBV3-1/TRBV3-2; CDR3: ASSTGTVSTDTQY
J: TRBJ1-5; V: TRBV6-5; CDR3: ASTGWHSNQPQH
J: TRBJ1-1; V: TRBV5-1; CDR3: ASSSPESGGRSTEAF
J: TRBJ2-3; V: TRBV3-1/TRBV3-2; CDR3: ASSLRLAGNTDTQY
J: TRBJ2-3; V: TRBV24-1; CDR3: AIGEGPFPGSTDTQY
J: TRBJ2-1; V: TRBV4-1; CDR3: ASSHGTTNYNEQF
J: TRBJ1-2; V: TRBV28; CDR3: ASSFRGDYGYT
J: TRBJ1-6; V: TRBV28; CDR3: ASSPGQYNSPLH
J: TRBJ1-4; V: TRBV20-1; CDR3: SANNEKLF
J: TRBJ2-7; V: TRBV6-5; CDR3: ASRNRGLLYEQY
J: TRBJ1-3; V: TRBV4-2; CDR3: ASSPPGFGAGNTIY
J: TRBJ2-2; V: TRBV5-1; CDR3: ASSLGRVTNTGELF
J: TRBJ1-5; V: TRBV7-9; CDR3: ASSAHRGQAGNQPQH
J: TRBJ1-4; V: TRBV11-2; CDR3: ASSLVDRGHEKLF
J: TRBJ1-4; V: TRBV19; CDR3: ASSRGRATNEKLF
J: TRBJ1-2; V: TRBV6-5; CDR3: ASSSTGDYGYT
J: TRBJ2-1; V: TRBV7-2; CDR3: ASSSQAAGTSGGEF
J: TRBJ2-2; V: TRBV9; CDR3: ASSVGLAGGSGELF
J: TRBJ2-7; V: TRBV6-2/TRBV6-3; CDR3: ASSSGTGGYEQY
J: TRBJ1-6; V: TRBV30; CDR3: AWSVGPGNSPLH
J: TRBJ1-3; V: TRBV18; CDR3: ASSSGQGSGNTIY
J: TRBJ1-2; V: TRBV7-9; CDR3: ASSLGDRGDYGYT
J: TRBJ1-3; V: TRBV20-1; CDR3: SASRPGSSGNTIY
J: TRBJ1-4; V: TRBV2; CDR3: ASEGRETNEKLF
J: TRBJ1-2; V: TRBV9; CDR3: ASSSREGIINYGYT
J: TRBJ2-1; V: TRBV18; CDR3: ASSPRTGNYNEQF
J: TRBJ1-1; V: TRBV28; CDR3: ASRDRVRTEAF
J: TRBJ2-2; V: TRBV2; CDR3: ASTPGGTGELF
J: TRBJ2-7; V: TRBV23-1; CDR3: ASLINRQRFSYEQY
J: TRBJ1-4; V: TRBV10-3; CDR3: AIRPGQANEKLF
J: TRBJ2-2; V: TRBV6-2/TRBV6-3; CDR3: ASSYPLDRANTGELF
J: TRBJ1-4; V: TRBV29-1; CDR3: SGHSTGRALNEKLF
J: TRBJ2-1; V: TRBV30; CDR3: AWSTFNEQF
J: TRBJ1-1; V: TRBV28; CDR3: ASSPPPLTGGLYTEAF
J: TRBJ1-6; V: TRBV2; CDR3: ASRSQVRNSPLH
J: TRBJ1-5; V: TRBV19; CDR3: ATTGPYSNQPQH
J: TRBJ1-1; V: TRBV5-5; CDR3: ASSFQGARAEAF